The TCR beta chain described here comes from a study of human T cells and chemical hapten exposure. Study-level background: The study enrolled mostly female patients with alopecia areata, totalis or universalis.

Documented time point: patch test 3, about 24 weeks after DPC sensitization. Treatment described: therapeutic diphenylcyclopropenone sensitization with weekly scalp DPC. Individual cDNA molecules in this library carried unique molecular identifiers. TCRdb analysed the RACE reads with MiXCR anew, one entry per CDR3 protein. The top ten clones hold more than 3% of a sample with about 84,000 distinct CDR3 sequences, roughly 10% of them seen once. Study outcomes and limitations: Significantly greater numbers of large CDR3 similarity clusters came from expanded TCRs than from controls. Donors were affected by alopecia, so their immune reaction might vary from that of healthy individuals.

This clonotype occurred many times. The antigen is not known. The germline gives CDR1 MDHEN, CDR2 SYDVKM. The V gene lost 6 bases and the J gene lost 10 bases, with 13 bases spanning the gap. The length of the CDR3 is 12 residues. This TCR was recovered from a woman between 45 and 65 years old with alopecia areata. Some clones in this sample may be carry-over from other donors' samples. Sequences were derived from whole blood, sampled in connection with sensitization to the hapten diphenylcyclopropenone (DPC). This chain links TRBV28 with TRBJ2-1; unclear D gene. The CDR3 region is CASRVSIGEQFF. CDR3 in DNA: TGTGCCAGCAGGGTCAGCATTGGCGAGCAGTTCTTC.